In this sample, the clone carrying this TCR beta chain turned up many times. The CDR3 has 14 amino acids. In germline, CDR1 is SGHTA, CDR2 FQGTGA. V lost 4 bases and J lost 2, with 11 bases in between. Specified time point: newly diagnosed GD, antithyroid drugs for less than 3 months. PBMC RNA served as the TCR library source. This sample is part of a study of regulatory T cells in long-lasting Graves disease. CDR3 regions were amplified by Arm-PCR using iRepertoire HTBI primers to build TCR beta libraries. How the authors handled the data: Overall, samples carried some 67 TRBV and 14 TRBJ segments. TCRdb processed the multiplex PCR reads anew with MiXCR; each CDR3 protein has one entry. Here the V and J calls rest on TCRdb's processing, not on the authors' analysis. The sample includes roughly 420,000 distinct CDR3 sequences, 15% to 19% of them seen just once.

The chain is built from TRBV7-3 and TRBJ2-5, with D possibly matching TRBD2 (5 bases). The clonotype originates from a female donor with Graves disease. The sample was peripheral blood mononuclear cells (PBMCs), taken at new diagnosis, from a patient treated with antithyroid drugs. DNA of the CDR3: TGTGCCAGCAGCTCAACCCGGGATCAAGAGACCCAGTACTTC. Protein: CASSSTRDQETQYF. Combining the CDR3 with reference TRBV7-3 and TRBJ2-5 gives the whole variable domain GAGVSQTPSNKVTEKGKYVELRCDPISGHTALYWYRQSLGQGPEFLIYFQGTGAADDSGLPNDRFFAVRPEGSVSTLKIQRTERGDSAVYLCASSSTRDQETQYFGPGTRLLVL.